Below, 22 T cell receptor beta chains from the same sample are listed, as sequenced in a study of blood T cell repertoires in COVID-19. Generated by immunoSEQ multiplex PCR, the TCRdb table keeps only in-frame clones and is missing some. Of a few hundred thousand clones listed, 92% are singletons. Material for sequencing was PBMCs or T cells enriched from blood (not recorded which). All receptors derive from a woman in her 30s who had recovered from COVID-19.

The chain has TRBV7-2 and TRBJ2-7; the match to TRBD1 covers 8 bases. J was trimmed by 7 bases and V by 1 base; bases with no gene match: 6. CDR1 is SGHTA, CDR2 FQGNSA, per germline. This CDR3 is built from 14 residues. The DNA for the CDR3 is TGTGCCAGCAGCTTAGAGGGGACAGGCAGGGAGCAGTACTTC. This codes for CASSLEGTGREQYF.

The rearrangement joins TRBV2 to TRBJ2-5; D is perhaps TRBD2 (5 bases). Between the trimmed V and J ends, which lost 1 base and 3 bases, there was a span of 15 bases. The CDR3 contains 16 residues. The V gene's germline CDR1 is SNHLY and CDR2 FYNNEI. CDR3 residues: CASSEGPSYYEETQYF. CDR3 coding DNA: TGTGCCAGCAGTGAAGGTCCTAGCTACTATGAAGAGACCCAGTACTTC. Filled out from reference TRBV2 and TRBJ2-5, the complete variable domain reads EPEVTQTPSHQVTQMGQEVILRCVPISNHLYFYWYRQILGQKVEFLVSFYNNEISEKSEIFDDQFSVERPDGSNFTLKIRSTKLEDSAMYFCASSEGPSYYEETQYFGPGTRLLVL.

Remarks on this clone: Compared with germline, one end of the junction differs, possibly owing to a read error. This chain uses TRBV29-1 with TRBJ1-2; TRBD1 aligns across 8 bases. CDR1 SQVTM and CDR2 ANQGSEA come from the germline V gene. CDR3 length equals 10 residues. The CDR3, as DNA: TGCAGCGTTGACCCGGGACAGGTCTTCTTC. This translates into CSVDPGQVFF.

This chain uses TRBV7-3 with TRBJ2-2; the D gene is possibly TRBD2 (6 bases). The V end lost 1 base, the J end lost 5 bases, and 11 bases lay between the germline ends. This CDR3 is built from 15 residues. Germline assignment: CDR1 SGHTA and CDR2 FQGTGA. This chain's CDR3 is CASSLNTGGTGELFF. DNA of the CDR3: TGTGCCAGCAGCTTAAATACAGGAGGGACCGGGGAGCTGTTTTTT.

The chain employs TRBV19 and TRBJ1-5, with 9 bases matching TRBD1. The V segment lost 11 bases and the J segment 0 bases; nucleotides outside the gene matches: 5. Germline V gives CDR1 LNHDA, CDR2 SQIVND (reference sequence). This CDR3 has 14 amino acids. The CDR3 sequence: CASRTGASNQPQHF. The CDR3 nucleotides read TGTGCCTCCCGGACAGGGGCTAGCAATCAGCCCCAGCATTTT. The entire variable domain, with the rest obtained from reference TRBV19 and TRBJ1-5, is as follows: DGGITQSPKYLFRKEGQNVTLSCEQNLNHDAMYWYRQDPGQGLRLIYYSQIVNDFQKGDIAEGYSVSREKKESFPLTVTSAQKNPTAFYLCASRTGASNQPQHFGDGTRLSIL.

This clone was seen once. The chain recombines TRBV5-1 with TRBJ1-5, with D hard to call. CDR1 SGHRS and CDR2 YFSETQ come from the germline V gene. Trimming cost V 0 bases and J 6 bases, with 7 bases left between them. The CDR3 sequence is 13 residues long. Here the CDR3 reads CASSLDSGQPQHF. In nucleotides, the CDR3 is TGCGCCAGCAGCTTGGATTCAGGTCAGCCCCAGCATTTT.

The gene calls are TRBV7-3 and TRBJ2-3; D perhaps matches TRBD1 (5 bases). There are 16 residues in the CDR3. The V end was cut by 4 bases, the J end by 8 bases, with 22 bases between. Germline V lookup: CDR1 SGHTA, CDR2 FQGTGA. The CDR3 DNA reads TGTGCCAGCAGCTCCCACGGGCAGGGTGGGCAAGGTACGCAGTATTTT. It encodes CASSSHGQGGQGTQYF.

This chain links TRBV20-1 with TRBJ2-7, with D unresolved. CDR3 length: 11 amino acids. The V gene lost 4 bases and the J gene lost 6 bases, with 10 bases spanning the gap. Per the germline V gene, CDR1 is DFQATT and CDR2 is SNEGSKA (reference sequence). The CDR3 region is CSAIGSSEQYF. The DNA of the CDR3 is TGCAGTGCTATCGGGTCGTCCGAGCAGTACTTC.

V usage is TRBV1 and J usage is TRBJ2-3; the table's D call of TRBD2 was not tested on the DNA. TRBV1 is listed as a pseudogene. This CDR3 contains 19 residues. This CDR3 reads CTSSQAPRFTKRETDTQYF. CDR3 bases: TGCACCAGCAGCCAAGCCCCCCGATTCACTAAGCGGGAGACAGATACGCAGTATTTT.

The V and J genes are TRBV5-1 and TRBJ2-1, with 12 bases aligning to TRBD2. V lost 1 base, J lost 6 bases, and 5 bases stayed unmatched. The CDR3 sequence is 16 residues long. Germline CDR1 and CDR2: SGHRS and YFSETQ. Written as DNA, the CDR3 is TGCGCCAGCAGCTTGCGGCTAGCGGGAGGGCTCAATGAGCAGTTCTTC. Residues: CASSLRLAGGLNEQFF.

The chain joins TRBV19 to TRBJ2-5, with TRBD2 matching over 7 bases. V lost 7 bases, J lost 3 bases, and 14 bases stayed unmatched. The CDR3 extends over 16 amino acids. The germline CDR1 and CDR2 sequences are LNHDA and SQIVND (reference sequence). In DNA, the CDR3 is TGTGCCAGTACCGACAGCGGGGTCGGTGGAAAAGAGACCCAGTACTTC. It yields the protein CASTDSGVGGKETQYF.

The chain carries TRBV4-2 and TRBJ1-4; unclear D gene. This CDR3 spans 15 amino acids. Germline CDR1 reads LGHNA; CDR2 reads YNFKEQ. V lost 0 bases, J lost 0 bases, and 5 bases lay in between. DNA of the CDR3: TGTGCCAGCAGCCAAGACAGGACAACTAATGAAAAACTGTTTTTT. It translates to CASSQDRTTNEKLFF.

The V and J genes are TRBV25-1 and TRBJ1-1; the match to TRBD1 covers 7 bases. The germline CDR1 and CDR2 sequences are MGHDK and SYGVNS. Trimming removed 4 bases from V and 1 base from J; junction bases left unmatched: 6. The CDR3 is 15 amino acids. The CDR3 loop is CASSGPGTANTEAFF. The CDR3 nucleotides read TGTGCCAGCAGTGGTCCGGGGACAGCGAACACTGAAGCTTTCTTT.

V is TRBV28 and J is TRBJ2-5, with D perhaps TRBD2 (6 bases). CDR1 MDHEN and CDR2 SYDVKM come from the germline V gene. Between the trimmed V and J ends, which lost 4 bases and 5 bases, there was a span of 14 bases. The CDR3 runs 14 residues. Here the CDR3 DNA reads TGTGCCAGCAGTTCTCCGGGACTGCGGGAGACCCAGTACTTC. Translating it yields CASSSPGLRETQYF.

This chain links TRBV28 with TRBJ2-3; no clear D. The V and J ends lost 3 bases and 0 bases respectively, with 7 bases between them. The CDR3 runs 14 residues. The germline V gene has CDR1 MDHEN and CDR2 SYDVKM. CDR3 sequence reads: CASSFHSSTDTQYF. The CDR3 bases are TGTGCCAGCAGTTTCCACTCTAGCACAGATACGCAGTATTTT.

V gene TRBV30 combines with J gene TRBJ2-7; 10 bases match TRBD1. The CDR3 extends over 13 amino acids. V trimming: 6 bases; J trimming: 4 bases; junction bases outside the gene matches: 6. Germline loops: CDR1 GTSNPN, CDR2 SVGIG (reference sequence). CDR3 bases: TGTGCCTGTTCGCCGGGACAGGGGTACGAGCAGTACTTC. Residues: CACSPGQGYEQYF.

DNA of the CDR3: TGTGCCAGCAGTTTCAGTGGGGGGGACACTGAAGCTTTCTTT. Amino acid sequence: CASSFSGGDTEAFF. The chain couples TRBV28 to TRBJ1-1; D may be TRBD1 (5 bases). From germline, CDR1 is MDHEN and CDR2 SYDVKM. The CDR3 sequence is 14 residues long. Trimming took 3 bases from V and 3 from J, leaving 11 bases between them. The whole variable domain, remainder taken from reference TRBV28 and TRBJ1-1, is DVKVTQSSRYLVKRTGEKVFLECVQDMDHENMFWYRQDPGLGLRLIYFSYDVKMKEKGDIPEGYSVSREKKERFSLILESASTNQTSMYLCASSFSGGDTEAFFGQGTRLTVV.

The chain carries TRBV19 and TRBJ1-5; 7 bases fit TRBD1. CDR3 size: 15 residues. Per germline, CDR1 LNHDA and CDR2 SQIVND (reference sequence). V shed 6 bases, J shed 7 bases, and the junction held 12 bases outside the gene matches. The chain's CDR3 is CASRDGQALVQPQHF. The CDR3 DNA reads TGTGCCAGTAGAGATGGACAGGCCTTAGTCCAGCCCCAGCATTTT.

The V and J genes are TRBV5-6 and TRBJ1-5; TRBD1 agrees at 8 bases. Trimming at V came to 3 bases and at J to 0 bases, leaving 11 bases not matched to a gene. Germline assignment: CDR1 SGHDT and CDR2 YYEEEE. This CDR3 has 18 amino acids. CDR3 DNA sequence: TGTGCCAGCAGCTCACACCAGGGGGCTGAGCGTAGCAATCAGCCCCAGCATTTT. The encoded protein is CASSSHQGAERSNQPQHF.

The chain uses TRBV28 and TRBJ1-2, with D perhaps matching TRBD1 (5 bases). The germline V gene has CDR1 MDHEN and CDR2 SYDVKM. Trimming removed 5 bases at V and 4 bases at J, with 11 bases between. The CDR3 has 13 residues. CDR3: CASSLDSRYGYTF. The CDR3 DNA sequence: TGTGCCAGCAGTCTAGACAGCCGCTATGGCTACACCTTC.

This chain connects TRBV7-2 to TRBJ2-1, with D possibly matching TRBD2 (7 bases). V lost 5 bases to trimming and J lost 2 bases, with 16 bases between them. CDR1 and CDR2 from the germline V gene are SGHTA and FQGNSA. The CDR3 has 16 amino acids. The CDR3 reads CASSPPGGGTYNEQFF. CDR3 bases: TGTGCCAGCAGCCCCCCCGGCGGGGGCACCTACAATGAGCAGTTCTTC. Filled out from reference TRBV7-2 and TRBJ2-1, the complete variable domain reads GAGVSQSPSNKVTEKGKDVELRCDPISGHTALYWYRQSLGQGLEFLIYFQGNSAPDKSGLPSDRFSAERTGGSVSTLTIQRTQQEDSAVYLCASSPPGGGTYNEQFFGPGTRLTVL.

The genes are TRBV28 and TRBJ2-5; 7 nucleotides agree with TRBD1. Losses at the gene ends were 3 bases for V and 4 bases for J; bases not matched to a gene: 5. Germline V gene lookup returns CDR1 MDHEN and CDR2 SYDVKM. This CDR3 is 14 amino acids long. CDR3: CASSLTGKTETQYF. The CDR3 DNA reads as TGTGCCAGCAGTTTGACAGGGAAAACAGAGACCCAGTACTTC. The full variable domain, its missing parts supplied by reference TRBV28 and TRBJ2-5, is DVKVTQSSRYLVKRTGEKVFLECVQDMDHENMFWYRQDPGLGLRLIYFSYDVKMKEKGDIPEGYSVSREKKERFSLILESASTNQTSMYLCASSLTGKTETQYFGPGTRLLVL.